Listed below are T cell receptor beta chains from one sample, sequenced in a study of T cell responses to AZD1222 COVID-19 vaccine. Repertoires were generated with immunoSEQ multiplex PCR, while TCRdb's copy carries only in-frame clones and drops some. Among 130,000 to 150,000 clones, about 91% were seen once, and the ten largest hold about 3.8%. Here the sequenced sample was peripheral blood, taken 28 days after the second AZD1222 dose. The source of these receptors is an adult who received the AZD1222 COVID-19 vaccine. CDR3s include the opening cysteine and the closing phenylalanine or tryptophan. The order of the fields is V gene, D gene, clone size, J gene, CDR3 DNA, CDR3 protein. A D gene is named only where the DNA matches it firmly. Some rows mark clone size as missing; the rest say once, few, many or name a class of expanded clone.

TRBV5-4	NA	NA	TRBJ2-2	TGTGCCAGCAGCTTGGCTGAACTCATCACCGGGGAGCTGTTTTTT	CASSLAELITGELFF
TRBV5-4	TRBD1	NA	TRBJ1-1	TGTGCCAGCAGCTTCGTCCCGGGACAGGGACGGAACACTGAAGCTTTCTTT	CASSFVPGQGRNTEAFF
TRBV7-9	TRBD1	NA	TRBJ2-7	TGTGCCAGCAGCACGGACAGGGGATACGAGCAGTACTTC	CASSTDRGYEQYF
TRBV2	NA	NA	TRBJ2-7	TGTGCCAGCAGTCCCTCCCACGAGCAGTACTTC	CASSPSHEQYF
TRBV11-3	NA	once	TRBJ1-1	TGTGCCAGCAGCTTAGACAGGGCGGAGGAAGCTTTCTTT	CASSLDRAEEAFF
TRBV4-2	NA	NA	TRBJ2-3	TGTGCCAGCAGCCAAGATAGACCCCCCGGGGGCACAGATACGCAGTATTTT	CASSQDRPPGGTDTQYF
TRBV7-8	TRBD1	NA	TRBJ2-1	TGTGCCAGCAGCCCCCGGGACAGATCTTGGTTCTTC	CASSPRDRSWFF
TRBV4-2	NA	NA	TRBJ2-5	TGTGCCAGCAGCCAAGAAGCCGGTGGGGCCGGGGGAGAGACCCAGTACTTC	CASSQEAGGAGGETQYF
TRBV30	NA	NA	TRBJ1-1	TGTGCCTGGTTGGGCGCGGGAGCTTTCTTT	CAWLGAGAFF
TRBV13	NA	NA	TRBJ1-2	TGTGCCAGCAGCTTAACCCCCACAGGGCGTGTCGGCTACACCTTC	CASSLTPTGRVGYTF
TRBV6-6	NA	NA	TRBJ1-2	TGTGCCAGCAGTTACGCGGCAGGGGAGGGCTACACCTTC	CASSYAAGEGYTF
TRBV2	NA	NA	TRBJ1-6	TGTGCCAGCAGCCAATTACAGGGAGTAGGTTCACCCCTCCACTTT	CASSQLQGVGSPLHF
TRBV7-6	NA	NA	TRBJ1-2	TGTGCCAGCAGCTTAGTTTCAGGGGCGAGTGGCTACACCTTC	CASSLVSGASGYTF
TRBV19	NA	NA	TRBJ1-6	TGTGCCAGTAGTGGCCTCCCCGGCTCACCCCTCCACTTT	CASSGLPGSPLHF
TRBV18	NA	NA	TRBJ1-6	TGTGCCAGCTCACCATTGCCGGTAAATTCACCCCTCCACTTT	CASSPLPVNSPLHF
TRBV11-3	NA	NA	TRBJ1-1	TGTGCCAGCAGCTCGACAATCTGGACGGAGAACACTGAAGCTTTCTTT	CASSSTIWTENTEAFF
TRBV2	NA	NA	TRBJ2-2	TGTGCCAGCGGGATTAATCCGAACACCGGGGAGCTGTTTTTT	CASGINPNTGELFF
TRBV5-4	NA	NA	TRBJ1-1	TGTGCCAGCAAAAAACCCAAGGGTTCGGGGGGAACTGAAGCTTTCTTT	CASKKPKGSGGTEAFF
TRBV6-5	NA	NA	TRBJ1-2	TGTGCCAGCAGAGACAGCCTCTATGGCTACACCTTC	CASRDSLYGYTF
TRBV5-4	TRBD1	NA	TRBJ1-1	TGTGCCAGCAGCCTGAAACCGGGACAGAGCTTGGCGGGTACTGAAGCTTTCTTT	CASSLKPGQSLAGTEAFF
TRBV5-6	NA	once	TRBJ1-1	TGTGCCAGCAGCTGGAGGGGTACGAACACTGAAGCTTTCTTT	CASSWRGTNTEAFF
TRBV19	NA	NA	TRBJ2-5	TGTGCCAGTACAGGGAGTCTGGCTGGGGAGACCCAGTACTTC	CASTGSLAGETQYF
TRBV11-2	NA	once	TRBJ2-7	TGTGCCAGCAGCTTAGGCGGGACAAGCTACGAGCAGTACTTC	CASSLGGTSYEQYF
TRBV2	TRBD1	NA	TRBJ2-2	TGTGCCAGCAGTGAAAGGACAGGGCAGACCGGGGAGCTGTTTTTT	CASSERTGQTGELFF
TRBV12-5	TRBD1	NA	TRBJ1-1	TGTGCTAGTGGTTTGAATCCGGGACAGGGTTCTGAAGCTTTCTTT	CASGLNPGQGSEAFF
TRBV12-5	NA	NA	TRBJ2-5	TGTGCTAGTGGCCTCGGGCGGGCCAAGATCCAAGAGACCCAGTACTTC	CASGLGRAKIQETQYF
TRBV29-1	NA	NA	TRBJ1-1	TGCAGCGTTGAAGCAACAGGGAACCGATATAGGGCTTTCTTT	CSVEATGNRYRAFF
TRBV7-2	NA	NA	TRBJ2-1	TGTGCCAGCAGCTTAGTTGGTAACAATGAGCAGTTCTTC	CASSLVGNNEQFF
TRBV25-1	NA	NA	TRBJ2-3	TGTGCCAGCAGTGAGACCCCCCACTCTTCCGATACGCAGTATTTT	CASSETPHSSDTQYF
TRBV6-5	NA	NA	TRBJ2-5	TGTGCCAGCAGTTACCGGGACTTTCAAGAGACCCAGTACTTC	CASSYRDFQETQYF
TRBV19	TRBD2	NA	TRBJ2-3	TGTGGGGGGGGAATTGGCACAAGAGCGCAGTATTTT	CGGGIGTRAQYF
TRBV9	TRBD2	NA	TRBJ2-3	TGTGCCAGCAGTTCTCGAGCGGGAGTAGGGGGAGATACGCAGTATTTT	CASSSRAGVGGDTQYF
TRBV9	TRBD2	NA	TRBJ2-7	TGTGCCAGCAGCGTAGAGGGAACTAGCGGGAGATACGAGCAGTACTTC	CASSVEGTSGRYEQYF
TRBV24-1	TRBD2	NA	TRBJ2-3	TGTGCCACCAGTGGTGGCCTAGCGGGAGACCCCGTCACAGATACGCAGTATTTT	CATSGGLAGDPVTDTQYF
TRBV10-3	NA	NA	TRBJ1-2	TGTGCCAACCGGGGAGACCACTATGGCTACACCTTC	CANRGDHYGYTF
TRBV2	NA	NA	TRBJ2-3	TGTGCCAGCAGTGAACGTGGGGCGGGGATCTCGACAGATACGCAGTATTTT	CASSERGAGISTDTQYF
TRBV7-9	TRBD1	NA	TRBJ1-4	TGTGCCAGCAGCTTAAGGGGGCTGACTAATGAAAAACTGTTTTTT	CASSLRGLTNEKLFF
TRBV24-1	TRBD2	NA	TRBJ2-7	TGTGCCACCAGTGACCGAGTGATATGGTGGAGGAGCGGGAGTACCTACGAGCAGTACTTC	CATSDRVIWWRSGSTYEQYF
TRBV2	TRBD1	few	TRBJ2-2	TGTGCCAGCAGTCCTCGGACAGGGGGCACCGGGGAGCTGTTTTTT	CASSPRTGGTGELFF
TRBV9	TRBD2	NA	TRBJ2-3	TGTGCCAGCAGCGTTGTAACACTAGCGGGGAAGTCAGATACGCAGTATTTT	CASSVVTLAGKSDTQYF
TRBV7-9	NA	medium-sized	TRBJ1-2	TGTGCCAGCAGTCCAGGGAGCTATGGCTACACCTTC	CASSPGSYGYTF
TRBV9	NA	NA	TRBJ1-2	TGTGCCAGCAGCGAACGGACAGCCTACACCTTC	CASSERTAYTF
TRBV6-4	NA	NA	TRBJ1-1	TGTGCCAGCAGTGATTCGCAGGGTAAAACTGAAGCTTTCTTT	CASSDSQGKTEAFF
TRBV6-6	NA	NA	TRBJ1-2	TGTGCCAGCAGTCCAGGGGCGAACTATGGCTACACCTTC	CASSPGANYGYTF
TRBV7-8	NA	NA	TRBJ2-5	TGTGCCAGCACCCTGGGGTCCGAGACCCAGTACTTC	CASTLGSETQYF